This T cell receptor beta chain is drawn from a study of T cells after yellow fever vaccination. Study-level findings and limits: Though weaker, the secondary response peaked faster, on day 5 versus 15. Clonotypes found in both CD4 and CD8 compartments made up a small share.

This clonotype was seen only a few times. The antigen is undetermined. MiXCR, applied by TCRdb to the 5' RACE reads, yields one record per CDR3 protein. The repertoire holds about 350,000 distinct CDR3 sequences, with 7% to 10% as singletons. Trimming removed 4 bases at V and 3 bases at J, with 21 bases between. Germline CDR1 reads MNHNS; CDR2 reads SASEGT. The CDR3 loop spans 17 amino acids. This clonotype was obtained from a man younger than 30 who received the YFV17D yellow fever vaccine. The rearrangement links TRBV6-1 to TRBJ1-2; D possibly corresponds to TRBD1 (6 bases). The source material was PBMCs, sampled about 41 days after the first yellow fever vaccination. The CDR3, as DNA: TGTGCCAGCAGTGCCGGGACATCCCGGCGGCGATACTATGGCTACACCTTC. It yields the protein CASSAGTSRRRYYGYTF.